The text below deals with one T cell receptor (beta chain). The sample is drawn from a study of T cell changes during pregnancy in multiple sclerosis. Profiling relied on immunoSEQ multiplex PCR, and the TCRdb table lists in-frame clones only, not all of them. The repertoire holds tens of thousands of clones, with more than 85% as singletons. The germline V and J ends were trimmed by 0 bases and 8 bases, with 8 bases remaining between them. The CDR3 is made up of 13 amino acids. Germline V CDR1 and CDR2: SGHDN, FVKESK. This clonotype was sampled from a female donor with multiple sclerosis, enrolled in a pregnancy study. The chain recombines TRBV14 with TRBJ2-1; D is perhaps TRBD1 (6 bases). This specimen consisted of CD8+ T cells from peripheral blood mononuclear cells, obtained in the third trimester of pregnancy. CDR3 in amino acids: CASSQDRGDEQFF. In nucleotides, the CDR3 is TGTGCCAGCAGCCAAGACAGGGGCGATGAGCAGTTCTTC.